These 12 T cell receptor beta chains came from one sample sequenced in a study of blood T cell repertoires in COVID-19. The data were produced by immunoSEQ multiplex PCR, yet TCRdb's version contains in-frame clones alone and is incomplete. The table has some 200,000 clones, 65% to 90% seen once. The sequencing sample was made of PBMCs or T cells enriched from blood (not recorded which). These receptors originate from a woman aged 50 to 60 with acute COVID-19.

The rearrangement uses TRBV5-4 and TRBJ2-5; perhaps TRBD2 as D (5 bases). The V end lost 4 bases, the J end lost 4 bases, and 11 bases lay between the germline ends. The CDR3 sequence is 13 residues long. Germline values: CDR1 SGHNT, CDR2 YYREEE (reference sequence). Here the CDR3 reads CASSADWGETQYF. The CDR3 nucleotides are TGTGCCAGCAGCGCGGACTGGGGAGAGACCCAGTACTTC.

This clone was found once. V gene TRBV14 combines with J gene TRBJ2-1, with D perhaps matching TRBD2 (6 bases). This CDR3 region has 15 residues. V lost 6 bases and J lost 4, with 16 bases in between. CDR1 and CDR2 from the germline V gene are SGHDN and FVKESK. CDR3 bases: TGTGCCAGCAGTCGTACTAGCCGCTATTACAATGAGCAGTTCTTC. Its translation is CASSRTSRYYNEQFF.

The rearrangement uses TRBV9 and TRBJ2-7; perhaps TRBD2 as D (6 bases). The CDR3 contains 15 residues. Germline CDR1 SGDLS, CDR2 YYNGEE. With 0 bases removed from V and 0 bases from J, the gap between germline ends came to 10 bases. CDR3 protein: CASSVEGGNSYEQYF. DNA for the CDR3: TGTGCCAGCAGCGTAGAGGGCGGGAACTCCTACGAGCAGTACTTC.

The sample holds one count of this clone. CDR3: CASSPGTTTYEQYF. The CDR3 region has the DNA TGTGCCAGCAGCCCCGGGACTACAACGTACGAGCAGTACTTC. The chain links TRBV28 to TRBJ2-7; 7 bases match TRBD2. Trimming at V came to 6 bases and at J to 4 bases, leaving 9 bases not matched to a gene. The CDR3 is 14 amino acids. From germline, CDR1 is MDHEN and CDR2 SYDVKM.

The table lists this clone with a few counts. V and J are TRBV7-6 and TRBJ1-1, with a possible D match to TRBD1 (5 bases). Trimming removed 3 bases at V and 5 bases at J, with 13 bases between. Germline CDR1 SGHVS, CDR2 FNYEAQ. This CDR3 spans 14 amino acids. CDR3 in amino acids: CASSFQGLGTEAFF. The CDR3, as DNA: TGTGCCAGCAGCTTTCAGGGTTTAGGGACTGAAGCTTTCTTT.

This chain joins TRBV5-1 and TRBJ2-1; the match to TRBD2 covers 12 bases. The CDR3 sequence is 15 residues long. Germline V gene lookup returns CDR1 SGHRS and CDR2 YFSETQ. Trimming took 5 bases from V and 6 from J; bases not matched to a gene: 6. CDR3 in amino acids: CASREWTSGANEQFF. Written as DNA, the CDR3 is TGCGCCAGCAGGGAATGGACTAGCGGGGCCAATGAGCAGTTCTTC.

This clone was counted a few times. The chain couples TRBV28 to TRBJ2-7, with D perhaps TRBD1 (6 bases). The CDR3 totals 16 residues. Germline V gene data show CDR1 as MDHEN and CDR2 as SYDVKM. Trimming stripped 4 bases from V and 0 bases from J, with 16 bases between. This chain's CDR3 is CASSSTGSISSYEQYF. The CDR3 DNA follows: TGTGCCAGCAGTTCAACAGGGAGCATAAGCTCCTACGAGCAGTACTTC.

The chain uses TRBV7-2 and TRBJ2-1, with 10 bases that match TRBD2. Unmatched junction bases numbered 8, after V lost 1 base and J lost 5 bases. This CDR3 is built from 17 residues. Germline V lookup: CDR1 SGHTA, CDR2 FQGNSA. The CDR3 nucleotides read TGTGCCAGCAGCTTAGGTAGCGGGGGGTATACTAACAATGAGCAGTTCTTC. Its translation: CASSLGSGGYTNNEQFF.

V is TRBV4-3 and J is TRBJ2-1; 7 positions agree with TRBD2. The CDR3 totals 16 residues. Trimming removed 2 bases from V and 3 bases from J; junction bases left unmatched: 7. Germline CDR1 LGHNA, CDR2 YSLEER. The CDR3 sequence is CASSQRYGGNYNEQFF. DNA for the CDR3: TGCGCCAGCAGCCAACGTTACGGGGGGAACTACAATGAGCAGTTCTTC.

The chain joins TRBV5-1 to TRBJ2-7, with TRBD1 matching 10 bases. Trimming took 5 bases from V and 2 from J; bases not matched to a gene: 10. Germline assignment: CDR1 SGHRS and CDR2 YFSETQ. The CDR3 is 16 residues long. The CDR3 coding sequence is TGCGCCAGCAGGATACTCGGGGGACAGGGGACCTACGAGCAGTACTTC. Translated: CASRILGGQGTYEQYF.

This clone was recorded a few times. The J gene is TRBJ1-2, the V gene TRBV7-2, with TRBD1 identical over 10 bases. Germline V gene lookup returns CDR1 SGHTA and CDR2 FQGNSA. Trimming cost V 5 bases and J 2 bases; bases outside gene matches: 5. The CDR3 length is 15 residues. The DNA of the CDR3 is TGTGCCAGCAGCCTCTCGGGACAGGGGAACTATGGCTACACCTTC. This translates into CASSLSGQGNYGYTF.

The V call is TRBV10-3, the J call TRBJ2-5, with unresolved D. The CDR3 runs to 12 residues. Trimming shortened V by 3 bases and J by 5 bases, and 7 bases separated the two germline ends. The germline V gene encodes CDR1 ENHRY and CDR2 SYGVKD. In DNA, the CDR3 is TGTGCCATCAGTGATCAGAGGGAGACCCAGTACTTC. Encoded protein: CAISDQRETQYF.